This entry lists 11 T cell receptor beta chains sequenced from one sample in a study of shared clonotypes between healthy human individuals. Generated by immunoSEQ multiplex PCR, the TCRdb table keeps only in-frame clones and is missing some. Here the sample spans some 530,000 clones, more than 75% being singletons. Sequencing was done on a sample of PBMCs. The receptors originated from a woman aged 40 to 50 in good health. Some clones in this sample may be carry-over from other donors' samples.

The V gene is TRBV18, the J gene TRBJ1-4; D perhaps matches TRBD1 (6 bases). Germline V gives CDR1 KGHSH, CDR2 LQKENI. The CDR3 runs to 14 residues. The ends were cut back, 6 bases at V and 7 bases at J, with 15 bases in the middle. The CDR3, as DNA: TGTGCCAGCTCCCGGGACATTCAGAGTGAAAAACTGTTTTTT. It encodes CASSRDIQSEKLFF.

CDR3 region: CASSRLAGGPRDEQFF. In nucleotides, the CDR3 is TGCGCCAGCAGCCGGCTAGCGGGAGGGCCTAGGGATGAGCAGTTCTTC. The rearrangement uses TRBV4-3 and TRBJ2-1; 12 nucleotides agree with TRBD2. V lost 4 bases, J lost 8 bases, and 9 bases stayed unmatched. This CDR3 is built from 16 residues. Germline V gene data show CDR1 as LGHNA and CDR2 as YSLEER.

The rearrangement links TRBV5-6 to TRBJ1-3; D is uncertain. The V end was cut by 2 bases, the J end by 4 bases, with 7 bases between. This CDR3 has 13 residues. Germline loops: CDR1 SGHDT, CDR2 YYEEEE. The CDR3, as DNA: TGTGCCAGCAGCTTAGGACCGGGAAACACCATATATTTT. Residues: CASSLGPGNTIYF.

V gene TRBV6-5 combines with J gene TRBJ1-6; the match to TRBD1 covers 10 bases. CDR1 and CDR2 (germline): MNHEY, SVGAGI. This CDR3 spans 15 amino acids. The V segment lost 2 bases and the J segment 6 bases; nucleotides outside the gene matches: 1. The CDR3 loop reads CASSYGDRGNSPLHF. CDR3 bases: TGTGCCAGCAGTTACGGGGACAGGGGTAATTCACCCCTCCACTTT.

The V gene is TRBV10-2, the J gene TRBJ2-3, with 9 bases matching TRBD2. Germline V gene data show CDR1 as WSHSY and CDR2 as SAAADI. This CDR3 spans 17 amino acids. Unmatched junction bases numbered 7, after V lost 2 bases and J lost 1 base. The DNA of the CDR3 is TGCGCCAGCAGTGAGGGGATAGCGGGAGCTCGCACAGATACGCAGTATTTT. This sequence encodes CASSEGIAGARTDTQYF.

This sequence joins TRBV7-6 and TRBJ2-2, with D perhaps matching TRBD1 (6 bases). This CDR3 is 15 amino acids long. The germline V gene encodes CDR1 SGHVS and CDR2 FNYEAQ. With 5 bases removed from V and 4 bases from J, the gap between germline ends came to 14 bases. The CDR3 nucleotides read TGTGCCAGCAGCGACCCCGGGACAAGCACCGGGGAGCTGTTTTTT. Encoded protein: CASSDPGTSTGELFF.

The genes are TRBV6-1 and TRBJ2-6, with 10 positions matching TRBD1. The CDR3 totals 17 residues. The ends lost 5 bases at V and 1 base at J; junction bases unmatched: 5. The germline V gene has CDR1 MNHNS and CDR2 SASEGT. Here the CDR3 DNA reads TGTGCCAGCAGTAAAGGACAGGGGGAATCTGGGGCCAACGTCCTGACTTTC. Translating it yields CASSKGQGESGANVLTF.

V gene TRBV9 combines with J gene TRBJ2-1, with D perhaps TRBD2 (5 bases). Germline assignment: CDR1 SGDLS and CDR2 YYNGEE. V gave up 3 bases and J gave up 4 bases, with 11 bases separating them. The CDR3 sequence is 14 residues long. The CDR3 loop reads CASSEELVYNEQFF. The CDR3 bases are TGTGCCAGCAGCGAGGAACTAGTTTACAATGAGCAGTTCTTC.

Only one count was recorded for this clone. V usage is TRBV18 and J usage is TRBJ1-4; no clear D. CDR3 length: 14 amino acids. Between the trimmed V and J ends, which lost 2 bases and 2 bases, there was a span of 6 bases. In germline, CDR1 is KGHSH, CDR2 LQKENI. The CDR3 loop is CASSPDFTNEKLFF. The CDR3 DNA is TGTGCCAGCTCACCAGACTTCACTAATGAAAAACTGTTTTTT.

The chain has TRBV11-2 and TRBJ1-1; D gene unclear. The CDR3 runs to 12 residues. From germline, CDR1 is SGHAT and CDR2 FQNNGV. V was shortened by 3 bases and J by 4 bases, with 6 bases between the two germline ends. For the CDR3, the DNA is TGTGCCAGCAGCTTCGCAGGCACTGAAGCTTTCTTT. This gives the protein CASSFAGTEAFF.

This sequence joins TRBV2 and TRBJ2-3; D possibly corresponds to TRBD1 (6 bases). Germline V gene data show CDR1 as SNHLY and CDR2 as FYNNEI. The CDR3 consists of 15 residues. The CDR3 DNA reads TGTGCTAGTCGGACAGAACCTGCTAGCACAGATACGCAGTATTTT. Translating it yields CASRTEPASTDTQYF.